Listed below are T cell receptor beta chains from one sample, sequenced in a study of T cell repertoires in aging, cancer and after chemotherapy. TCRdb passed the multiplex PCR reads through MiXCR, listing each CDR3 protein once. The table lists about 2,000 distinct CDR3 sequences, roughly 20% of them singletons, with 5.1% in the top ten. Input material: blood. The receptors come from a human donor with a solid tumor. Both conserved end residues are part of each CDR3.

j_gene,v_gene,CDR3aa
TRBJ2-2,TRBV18,CASSPQPVPSGELFF
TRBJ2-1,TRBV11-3,CASSFRGNEQFF
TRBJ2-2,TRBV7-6,CAQGWGVTGELFF
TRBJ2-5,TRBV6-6,CASSSTPGLAGVRQETQYF
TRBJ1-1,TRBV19,CASSIGSLTEAFF
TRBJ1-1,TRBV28,CASSRTTGTNTEAFF
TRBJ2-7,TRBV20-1,CSARDGSEQYF
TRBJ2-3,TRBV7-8,CASSFRALPTDTQYF
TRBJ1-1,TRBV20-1,CSARDKDRAAFDTEAFF
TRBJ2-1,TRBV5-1,CASSPGQGAYNEQFF
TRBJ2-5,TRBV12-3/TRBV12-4,CASSLMGIGQETQYF
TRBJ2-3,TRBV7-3,CASRTGSSTDTQYF
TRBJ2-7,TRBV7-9,CASSGWTSGMSYEQYF
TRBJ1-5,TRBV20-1,CSARDPGQGYETNQPQHF
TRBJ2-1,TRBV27,CASSRTGSYNEQFF
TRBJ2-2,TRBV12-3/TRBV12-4,CASSQGSGELFF
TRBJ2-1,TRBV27,CASSPSAGGFNEQFF
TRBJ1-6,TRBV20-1,CSARGQGADNSPLHF
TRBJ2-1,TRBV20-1,CSASGSYNEQFF
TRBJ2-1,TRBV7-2,CASSLVHEQFF
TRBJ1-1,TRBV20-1,CSARRKNTEAFF
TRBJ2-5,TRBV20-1,CSANSLGTDQETQYF
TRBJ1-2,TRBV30,CAWSVGGLGYTF
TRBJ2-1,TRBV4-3,CASSQRDYQHYNEQFF
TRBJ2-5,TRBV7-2,CASSLVGTMRETQYF
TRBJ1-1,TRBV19,CASSIEVSLNTEAFF
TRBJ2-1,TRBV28,CASSLYRTGNNEQFF
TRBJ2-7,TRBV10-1,CASSGGGYEQYF
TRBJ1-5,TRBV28,CASSPPATRAGFGVLHF
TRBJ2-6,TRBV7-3,CASSPDSGSGANVLTF
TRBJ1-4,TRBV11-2,CASSLVMRDRGTSTNEKLFF